The TCR beta chain under discussion was sequenced for a study of shared clonotypes between healthy human individuals. Study conclusions and caveats: Investigators expected sequencing depth to affect clonotype sharing among donors.

This clone was counted a single time. No antigen is known for it. In the sorted-subset replicate PCRs, 200 ng DNA, tens of thousands of T cell genomes, was used. Sequencing used immunoSEQ multiplex PCR; TCRdb keeps in-frame clones, though not all of them. The sample carries roughly 2.2 million clones, 85% to 95% recorded once. Looked up from germline, CDR1 is SGHKS and CDR2 is YYEKEE (reference sequence). This CDR3 is 17 amino acids long. The junction had 12 bases not matched to a gene; V was cut back by 4 bases and J by 2 bases. The sample consisted of naive CD4+ T cells from PBMCs. This sample's subset: CD45RA+ positively selected. The chain has TRBV5-5 and TRBJ2-1; TRBD2 matches 7 bases. This clonotype was sampled from a man aged 18-30 years in good health. Some clones in this sample may be carry-over from other donors' samples. The CDR3 is CASSRARDGRAYNEQFF. The CDR3 DNA follows: TGTGCCAGCAGCCGCGCGAGGGATGGGAGGGCCTACAATGAGCAGTTCTTC.